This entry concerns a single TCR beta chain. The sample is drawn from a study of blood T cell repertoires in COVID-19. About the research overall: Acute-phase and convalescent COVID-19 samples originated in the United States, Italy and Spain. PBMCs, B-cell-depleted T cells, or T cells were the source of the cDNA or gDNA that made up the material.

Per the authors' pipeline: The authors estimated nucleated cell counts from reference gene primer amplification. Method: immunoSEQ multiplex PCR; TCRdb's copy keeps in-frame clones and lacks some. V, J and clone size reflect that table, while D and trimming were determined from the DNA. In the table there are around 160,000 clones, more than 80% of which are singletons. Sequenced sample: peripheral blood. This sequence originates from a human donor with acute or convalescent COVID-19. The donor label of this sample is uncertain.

CDR3 protein: CASSGTVFSNYGYTF. The CDR3 DNA sequence: TGTGCCTCTTCTGGGACAGTGTTTTCTAACTATGGCTACACCTTC. V is TRBV6-5 and J is TRBJ1-2, with TRBD1 matching over 7 bases. Trimming took 11 bases from V and 0 from J; bases not matched to a gene: 12. Germline assignment: CDR1 MNHEY and CDR2 SVGAGI. The CDR3 covers 15 residues.